This entry lists 31 T cell receptor beta chains sequenced from one sample in a study of identical twins. TCRdb called the 5' RACE reads again in MiXCR, with one record for every CDR3 protein. The sample has about 260,000 distinct CDR3 sequences; roughly 7% are singletons. A further study also used this sample, focusing on yellow fever vaccine responses in identical twins.

Sequenced material: memory (CD45RO+) T cells sorted from blood. The receptors were gathered from a woman between 18 and 29 years old in good health.

This clonotype came up a few times. This chain links TRBV12-3 or TRBV12-4 with TRBJ2-7; no firm D call. Trimming took 1 base from V and 3 from J, leaving 10 bases between them. This CDR3 has 14 amino acids. In DNA, the CDR3 is TGTGCCAGCAGTTTAGAACTGAGGATCTACGAGCAGTACTTC. Its protein is CASSLELRIYEQYF.

The rearrangement joins TRBV7-6 to TRBJ2-2, with D perhaps TRBD2 (6 bases). Germline CDR1 and CDR2: SGHVS and FNYEAQ. The length of the CDR3 is 16 residues. V lost 5 bases and J 4 bases, leaving 17 bases between the germline ends. In nucleotides, the CDR3 is TGTGCCAGCAGCCCCTCAAGCGGGCGTTCCACCGGGGAGCTGTTTTTT. It specifies CASSPSSGRSTGELFF.

This clonotype was detected ten times or more. The rearrangement joins TRBV12-3 or TRBV12-4 to TRBJ2-5; 7 bases map to TRBD1. This CDR3 is 12 amino acids long. The trim removed 5 bases at V and 10 bases at J, leaving 7 bases unmatched. This chain's CDR3 is CASSINRDSQYF. DNA for the CDR3: TGTGCCAGCAGTATAAACCGGGACAGCCAGTACTTC.

Ten or more counts support this clonotype. V gene TRBV7-2 combines with J gene TRBJ2-7; D not resolved. The CDR3 consists of 15 residues. Trimming removed 6 bases at V and 3 bases at J, with 18 bases between. Looked up from germline, CDR1 is SGHTA and CDR2 is FQGNSA. The CDR3 loop reads CASSPKVGRNYEQYV. The CDR3 DNA reads as TGTGCCAGCAGTCCCAAGGTGGGCAGGAACTACGAGCAGTACGTC.

The rearrangement links TRBV18 to TRBJ2-1; 9 bases map to TRBD1. CDR1 and CDR2 from the germline V gene are KGHSH and LQKENI. Trimming cost V 0 bases and J 1 base; bases outside gene matches: 13. This CDR3 has 20 amino acids. The CDR3 region has the DNA TGTGCCAGCTCACCACCCGGGACAGGGTGGTGGACGAGGTCCTACAATGAGCAGTTCTTC. It yields the protein CASSPPGTGWWTRSYNEQFF.

This clonotype occurred many times. The rearrangement joins TRBV5-1 to TRBJ2-3; 8 bases are a match to TRBD2. J lost 0 bases, V lost 0 bases, and 3 bases had no gene match. The CDR3 runs to 16 residues. CDR1 is SGHRS, CDR2 YFSETQ, per germline. The CDR3 here is CASSLGASGSTDTQYF. As DNA, the CDR3 is TGCGCCAGCAGCTTGGGTGCTAGCGGGAGCACAGATACGCAGTATTTT. Combining the CDR3 with reference TRBV5-1 and TRBJ2-3 gives the whole variable domain KAGVTQTPRYLIKTRGQQVTLSCSPISGHRSVSWYQQTPGQGLQFLFEYFSETQRNKGNFPGRFSGRQFSNSRSEMNVSTLELGDSALYLCASSLGASGSTDTQYFGPGTRLTVL.

This sequence joins TRBV5-1 and TRBJ2-3; perhaps D is TRBD1 or TRBD2 (5 bases each). CDR1 and CDR2 from the germline V gene are SGHRS and YFSETQ. Trimming shortened V by 5 bases and J by 3 bases, and 16 bases separated the two germline ends. The CDR3 covers 15 residues. The chain's CDR3 is CASRAGTPITDTQYF. DNA of the CDR3: TGCGCCAGCAGGGCCGGGACCCCAATAACAGATACGCAGTATTTT.

This clonotype was seen many times. The rearrangement uses TRBV5-1 and TRBJ2-7; no definite D call. CDR3 length: 17 residues. V was trimmed by 0 bases and J by 0 bases, leaving 16 bases between them. Per the germline V gene, CDR1 is SGHRS and CDR2 is YFSETQ. CDR3 nucleotide sequence: TGCGCCAGCAGCTTGGCCTCTGCCGGGCCGAGCTCCTACGAGCAGTACTTC. Its translation: CASSLASAGPSSYEQYF.

The V call is TRBV11-2, the J call TRBJ2-2; possible D gene TRBD2, 7 bases. Per the germline V gene, CDR1 is SGHAT and CDR2 is FQNNGV. This CDR3 spans 18 amino acids. Trimming pared 4 bases from V and 0 bases from J, leaving 18 bases between. The CDR3, as DNA: TGTGCCAGCAGCTACCTCTGGGGGGGCGGAACGAACACCGGGGAGCTGTTTTTT. This codes for CASSYLWGGGTNTGELFF.

This clonotype was detected only a few times. V and J are TRBV29-1 and TRBJ1-1; possibly TRBD1 for D (5 bases). Looked up from germline, CDR1 is SQVTM and CDR2 is ANQGSEA. V lost 6 bases to trimming and J lost 1 base, with 15 bases between them. The CDR3 runs 14 residues. This CDR3 reads CSVWWGGGNTEAFF. In nucleotides, the CDR3 is TGCAGCGTCTGGTGGGGGGGAGGGAACACTGAAGCTTTCTTT.

The sample holds many counts of this clonotype. This chain connects TRBV5-1 to TRBJ1-1, with a weak D call TRBD1 (6 bases). V was clipped by 4 bases and J by 1 base, with 14 bases between them. CDR3 length: 15 amino acids. Germline-derived CDR1 and CDR2 are SGHRS and YFSETQ. In DNA, the CDR3 is TGCGCCAGCAGCCCTACGGGACACCGGAACACTGAAGCTTTCTTT. Residues: CASSPTGHRNTEAFF.

The chain couples TRBV21-1 to TRBJ2-7. TRBV21-1 is described as a pseudogene. CDR3 length: 14 residues. CDR3 nucleotides: TGTGCCAGCAGCAAAGTTCCAGTTAGCTACGAGCAGTACTTC. The encoded protein is CASSKVPVSYEQYF.

A few counts support this clonotype. The chain joins TRBV2 to TRBJ2-5, with 8 positions matching TRBD1. The germline CDR1 and CDR2 sequences are SNHLY and FYNNEI. After removal of 6 bases from V and 0 bases from J, the junction contained 6 bases not matched to a gene. The CDR3 extends over 15 amino acids. CDR3 loop: CASRRDRTYQETQYF. The CDR3 nucleotides read TGTGCCAGCAGGAGGGACAGGACGTACCAAGAGACCCAGTACTTC.

This clonotype was found a few times. The chain recombines TRBV19 with TRBJ2-1; D might be TRBD2 (5 bases). The CDR3 contains 13 residues. Germline V lookup: CDR1 LNHDA, CDR2 SQIVND (reference sequence). The V gene lost 7 bases and the J gene lost 5 bases, with 12 bases spanning the gap. The CDR3: CASTGNSHNEQFF. DNA of the CDR3: TGTGCCAGTACGGGAAATAGCCACAATGAGCAGTTCTTC.

In its sample, this clonotype was seen many times. The chain employs TRBV12-3 or TRBV12-4 and TRBJ2-7; the match to TRBD1 covers 10 bases. J was trimmed by 6 bases and V by 5 bases; bases with no gene match: 7. The CDR3 is made up of 14 amino acids. The CDR3 DNA is TGTGCCAGCAGTACGGACAGGGGGATTGGCGAGCAGTACTTC. Its protein product is CASSTDRGIGEQYF.

This clonotype has only a few counts. The J gene is TRBJ2-5, the V gene TRBV7-7; maybe TRBD1 (6 bases). There are 15 residues in the CDR3. V gave up 5 bases and J gave up 4 bases, with 17 bases separating them. The germline CDR1 and CDR2 sequences are SSHAT and FNYEAQ (reference sequence). DNA of the CDR3: TGTGCCAGCAGCCCTGACAGGTTGGGCTCAGAGACCCAGTACTTC. It is translated as CASSPDRLGSETQYF.

The table lists this clonotype with a few counts. The chain joins TRBV29-1 to TRBJ1-2, with D perhaps matching TRBD1 (6 bases). This CDR3 contains 13 residues. Trimming removed 4 bases from V and 3 bases from J, with 12 bases in between. CDR1 is SQVTM, CDR2 ANQGSEA, per germline. CDR3 sequence (DNA): TGCAGCGTTGTTCCGGGGGCGGACTATGGCTACACCTTC. It specifies CSVVPGADYGYTF. Variable domain in full (rest from reference TRBV29-1 and TRBJ1-2): SAVISQKPSRDICQRGTSLTIQCQVDSQVTMMFWYRQQPGQSLTLIATANQGSEATYESGFVIDKFPISRPNLTFSTLTVSNMSPEDSSIYLCSVVPGADYGYTFGSGTRLTVV.

V and J are TRBV5-6 and TRBJ1-5; TRBD1 might be the D (5 bases). The CDR3 contains 15 residues. Trimming stripped 1 base from V and 3 bases from J, with 11 bases between. The germline V gene has CDR1 SGHDT and CDR2 YYEEEE. In DNA, the CDR3 is TGTGCCAGCAGCTTGTGGGGGATATACAATCAGCCCCAGCATTTT. Protein sequence: CASSLWGIYNQPQHF.

This clonotype was counted at least ten times. The chain uses TRBV5-6 and TRBJ2-1; D gene uncertain. The CDR3 runs 15 residues. CDR1 and CDR2 from the germline V gene are SGHDT and YYEEEE. V was shortened by 5 bases and J by 0 bases, with 12 bases between the two germline ends. CDR3 protein: CASSRRVLSYNEQFF. The DNA of the CDR3 is TGTGCCAGCAGTCGCCGGGTCCTCTCCTACAATGAGCAGTTCTTC.

This clonotype has at least ten counts. J is TRBJ2-7 and V is TRBV7-9; D uncertain. Germline loops: CDR1 SEHNR, CDR2 FQNEAQ (reference sequence). This CDR3 is 13 amino acids long. Trimming removed 1 base at V and 4 bases at J, with 8 bases between. The CDR3 region has the DNA TGTGCCAGCAGCTTAGACCCGCGATACGAGCAGTACTTC. Translated: CASSLDPRYEQYF.

This clonotype turned up a few times. This chain connects TRBV2 to TRBJ2-1; TRBD1 aligns across 9 bases. The CDR3 loop spans 21 amino acids. The V and J ends lost 0 bases and 5 bases, in that order; junction bases with no gene match: 20. Germline CDR1 SNHLY, CDR2 FYNNEI. The CDR3 nucleotides are TGTGCCAGCAGTGAAGCGAAAACTACAGGGGGCTTATTTAGAAGTGACAATGAGCAGTTCTTC. It is translated as CASSEAKTTGGLFRSDNEQFF.

The chain has TRBV9 and TRBJ1-2, with D uncertain. The germline V and J ends were trimmed by 0 bases and 8 bases, with 17 bases remaining between them. Per germline, CDR1 SGDLS and CDR2 YYNGEE. The CDR3 spans 15 residues. For the CDR3, the DNA is TGTGCCAGCAGCGTAGGATCCTCGACCATGCGGGGCTACACCTTC. Translating gives CASSVGSSTMRGYTF. The complete variable domain, with remaining parts taken from reference TRBV9 and TRBJ1-2, reads DSGVTQTPKHLITATGQRVTLRCSPRSGDLSVYWYQQSLDQGLQFLIQYYNGEERAKGNILERFSAQQFPDLHSELNLSSLELGDSALYFCASSVGSSTMRGYTFGSGTRLTVV.

This clonotype was picked up many times. The chain combines TRBV24-1 with TRBJ2-1; no clear D. The CDR3 extends over 11 amino acids. Germline CDR1 reads KGHDR; CDR2 reads SFDVKD. The V end lost 5 bases, the J end lost 9 bases, and 7 bases lay between the germline ends. The CDR3: CATSVQAEQFF. The CDR3 nucleotides read TGTGCCACCAGTGTTCAGGCTGAGCAGTTCTTC.

This clonotype was seen repeatedly, ten times or more. The chain links TRBV5-1 to TRBJ2-3, with D unresolved. The CDR3 length is 13 residues. Trimming took off 4 bases at V and 0 bases at J, with 6 bases between the two ends. Germline CDR1 SGHRS, CDR2 YFSETQ. The CDR3 loop is CASSPTSTDTQYF. The DNA for the CDR3 is TGCGCCAGCAGCCCAACTAGCACAGATACGCAGTATTTT.

The CDR3 nucleotides read TGTGCCAGCAGCCTACGAACCGGGACTAGCGGCGCAGATACGCAGTATTTT. Translating gives CASSLRTGTSGADTQYF. The V gene is TRBV3-1, the J gene TRBJ2-3, with 11 bases aligning to TRBD2. Germline V CDR1 and CDR2: LGHDT, YNNKEL (reference sequence). V dropped 4 bases and J dropped 4; count of bases not matched to a gene: 10. The CDR3 length is 17 residues.

This clonotype was recorded many times. The chain combines TRBV5-1 with TRBJ2-1; unclear D gene. The CDR3 is made up of 13 amino acids. From germline, CDR1 is SGHRS and CDR2 YFSETQ. Deletions cut 7 bases from V and 1 base from J, with 9 bases between. The CDR3 region is CASGDTSYNEQFF. CDR3 in DNA: TGCGCCAGCGGCGACACTTCCTACAATGAGCAGTTCTTC.

At least ten counts were recorded for this clonotype. This chain joins TRBV11-1 and TRBJ2-1; 13 nucleotides agree with TRBD2. CDR3 length: 18 residues. CDR1 is SGHAT, CDR2 FQDESV, per germline (reference sequence). The ends lost 1 base at V and 7 bases at J; junction bases unmatched: 10. CDR3 loop: CASSLGFGLAGVVNEQFF. The CDR3 DNA is TGTGCCAGCAGCTTAGGATTTGGACTAGCGGGAGTCGTGAATGAGCAGTTCTTC.

About this clonotype itself: One end of the junction is discordant with germline, which a read error may explain. V and J are TRBV20-1 and TRBJ2-5; 12 nucleotides line up with TRBD2. This CDR3 is built from 16 residues. CDR1 and CDR2 from the germline V gene are DFQATT and SNEGSKA (reference sequence). CDR3 residues: CCASRLAGGAQETQYF. The CDR3 region has the DNA TGCTGTGCTAGTAGGCTAGCGGGAGGGGCCCAAGAGACCCAGTACTTC.

V is TRBV20-1 and J is TRBJ2-3; 12 bases are a match to TRBD2. The CDR3 is made up of 15 amino acids. Trimming took 4 bases from V and 4 from J; bases not matched to a gene: 6. Germline CDR1 and CDR2: DFQATT and SNEGSKA (reference sequence). The CDR3 DNA reads TGCAGTGCTACTAGCGGGGGGGCCGGGGCAGATACGCAGTATTTT. Translated: CSATSGGAGADTQYF.

This clonotype has ten or more counts. The rearrangement links TRBV5-1 to TRBJ1-6; no reliable D call. The V gene's germline CDR1 is SGHRS and CDR2 YFSETQ. The CDR3 has 14 amino acids. V shed 3 bases and J shed 7 bases, with 11 bases lying between them. The CDR3 loop is CASSSRVANSPLHF. The CDR3 region has the DNA TGCGCCAGCAGCTCCCGGGTTGCGAATTCACCCCTCCACTTT.

Many counts were recorded for this clonotype. This chain connects TRBV20-1 to TRBJ2-7; D unresolved. This CDR3 has 13 amino acids. CDR1 and CDR2 from the germline V gene are DFQATT and SNEGSKA (reference sequence). The germline V and J ends were trimmed by 5 bases and 5 bases, with 16 bases remaining between them. CDR3 loop: CSAARTPSNEQYF. In nucleotides, the CDR3 is TGCAGTGCTGCCCGGACGCCGAGCAACGAGCAGTACTTC.